Listed below are T cell receptor beta chains from one sample, sequenced in a study of T cell repertoires and HLA-DP antigens. Only in-frame clones appear in the TCRdb table, and some are missing; sequencing was by immunoSEQ multiplex PCR. The sample consists of about 73,000 clones, around 80% of them appearing once. These receptors' targets are unknown. The sequenced sample was CD4+ T cells from PBMCs. Every receptor here comes from a man aged 55 to 70 in good health and CMV-seronegative. The CDR3 runs from the conserved cysteine through the conserved F or W. D genes are given only for firm matches. Expanded clones get a size class; other rows say once, few or many, or leave the size out.

DNA	CDR3	V	size	J	D
TGTGCCAGCAGCTTGGGCGGAGGGAACACCGGGGAGCTGTTTTTT	CASSLGGGNTGELFF	TRBV5-4	.	TRBJ2-2	.
TGTGCCAGCAGTCCCGAGACTAGCGGGATCGGAGATACGCAGTATTTT	CASSPETSGIGDTQYF	TRBV27	.	TRBJ2-3	TRBD2
TGTGCCAGCAGCGAAACGGGGAGGACAGACTATGGCTACACCTTC	CASSETGRTDYGYTF	TRBV7-3	.	TRBJ1-2	.
TGCGCCAGCAGCCAAGCCCGGGGTCAGGGGGGAGGGGAGCTGTTTTTT	CASSQARGQGGGELFF	TRBV4-1	.	TRBJ2-2	.
TGTGCCAGTAGCTCACGGGCCAGTCCGGACGAGACCCAGTACTTC	CASSSRASPDETQYF	TRBV19	.	TRBJ2-5	.
TGTGCCAGCAGAAGCGGCGCCTCCTACGAGCAGTACTTC	CASRSGASYEQYF	TRBV28	medium-sized	TRBJ2-7	.
TGTGCCAGCGGAGCCCCGGACAGGGCTGGACAGCCCCAGCATTTT	CASGAPDRAGQPQHF	TRBV28	.	TRBJ1-5	TRBD1
TGTGCCAGCAGCCCCTCACTAGCGGGGGGATCCTACAATGAGCAGTTCTTC	CASSPSLAGGSYNEQFF	TRBV7-2	once	TRBJ2-1	TRBD2
TGTGCCAGCAGCCCTAGGATGGGTATGGATGAGCAGTTCTTC	CASSPRMGMDEQFF	TRBV7-9	few	TRBJ2-1	.
TGTGCCAGCAGTGAACGGGGGTTGACTAATGAAAAACTGTTTTTT	CASSERGLTNEKLFF	TRBV25-1	.	TRBJ1-4	.
TGTGCCAGCTCACCGAGGACAGCCCAAGAGACCCAGTACTTC	CASSPRTAQETQYF	TRBV18	.	TRBJ2-5	.
TGTGCCAGCTCACCACCGGCGGGGGTCACCTACAATGAGCAGTTCTTC	CASSPPAGVTYNEQFF	TRBV18	once	TRBJ2-1	TRBD2
TGTGCCAGCGTTAGGGCGCCAGCAAACACCGGGGAGCTGTTTTTT	CASVRAPANTGELFF	TRBV6-5	.	TRBJ2-2	.
TGTGCCACCAGCAGAGATAAAGGAACAGGGGCCTACGAGCAGTACTTC	CATSRDKGTGAYEQYF	TRBV15	.	TRBJ2-7	TRBD1
TGCGCCAGCAGCTTGTGGGGGGGACAGGATTCACCCCTCCACTTT	CASSLWGGQDSPLHF	TRBV5-1	.	TRBJ1-6	TRBD1
TGTGCCAGCAGACATGCAGGCACTGAAGCTTTCTTT	CASRHAGTEAFF	TRBV6-6	.	TRBJ1-1	.
TGTGCCAGCAGTTTACAGGTGGGGGGCACCGGGGAGCTGTTTTTT	CASSLQVGGTGELFF	TRBV27	once	TRBJ2-2	.
TGTGCCAGCAGTTTATTTGGTGGGGGACAGCCCCAGCATTTT	CASSLFGGGQPQHF	TRBV28	.	TRBJ1-5	.
TGTGCCAGCAGTTCAACTAGGACAGGGCCCCGTGAGCAGTACTTC	CASSSTRTGPREQYF	TRBV28	.	TRBJ2-7	TRBD1